This is a list of T cell receptor beta chains from one sample in a study of identical twins. MiXCR, applied by TCRdb to the 5' RACE reads, yields one record per CDR3 protein. The data hold 200,000 to 300,000 distinct CDR3 sequences, with approximately 7% observed a single time. These data also featured in a second study, about yellow fever vaccine responses in identical twins.

Sequencing used memory (CD45RO+) T cells sorted from blood. The receptors stem from a woman aged 18-30 years in good health. Both conserved end residues are part of each CDR3. Each record gives: clone size, D gene, J gene, V gene, CDR3 DNA, CDR3 protein. D genes are given only for firm matches. Clone size is shown for a subset of rows, as once, few, many or a class of expanded clone.

clone size: .
D gene: .
J gene: TRBJ2-1
V gene: TRBV3-1
CDR3 DNA: TGTGCCAGCAGCCAACTGGGGCAAGACTCCTACAATGAGCAGTTCTTC
CDR3 protein: CASSQLGQDSYNEQFF

clone size: few
D gene: TRBD1
J gene: TRBJ2-2
V gene: TRBV6-1
CDR3 DNA: TGTGCCAGCAACGAGATCGGGACAGGGAGCACCGGGGAGCTGTTTTTT
CDR3 protein: CASNEIGTGSTGELFF

clone size: .
D gene: .
J gene: TRBJ2-5
V gene: TRBV2
CDR3 DNA: TGTGCCAGCAGTAATTGGGGAGTTGAGACCCAGTACTTC
CDR3 protein: CASSNWGVETQYF

clone size: few
D gene: TRBD2
J gene: TRBJ2-7
V gene: TRBV2
CDR3 DNA: TGTGCCAGCAGAGTAGGCGGCCTAGCGGGAGCCTACGAGCAGTACTTC
CDR3 protein: CASRVGGLAGAYEQYF

clone size: many
D gene: .
J gene: TRBJ2-1
V gene: TRBV4-1
CDR3 DNA: TGCGCCAGCAGCCAAGATGTTGTGGGGTTTTACAATGAGCAGTTCTTC
CDR3 protein: CASSQDVVGFYNEQFF

clone size: few
D gene: TRBD2
J gene: TRBJ2-5
V gene: TRBV6-2/TRBV6-3
CDR3 DNA: TGTGCCAGCAGTGCCGGGACTAGCGGGAGAGAGACCCAGTACTTC
CDR3 protein: CASSAGTSGRETQYF

clone size: .
D gene: TRBD2
J gene: TRBJ2-3
V gene: TRBV7-9
CDR3 DNA: TGTGCCAGCAGCCTCTCTAGCGGAGGAGGGAGCACAGATACGCAGTATTTT
CDR3 protein: CASSLSSGGGSTDTQYF

clone size: many
D gene: TRBD2
J gene: TRBJ2-1
V gene: TRBV10-1
CDR3 DNA: TGCGCCAGCAGTGTGGCGGGACTAGCGGACAATGAGCAGTTCTTC
CDR3 protein: CASSVAGLADNEQFF

clone size: many
D gene: .
J gene: TRBJ1-5
V gene: TRBV12-3/TRBV12-4
CDR3 DNA: TGTGCCAGCAGTTTCGAAAGTCAGCCCCAGCATTTT
CDR3 protein: CASSFESQPQHF

clone size: many
D gene: TRBD1
J gene: TRBJ2-5
V gene: TRBV29-1
CDR3 DNA: TGCAGCGTTGACCCGGAATCCTCAGGGGGAGAGACCCAGTACTTC
CDR3 protein: CSVDPESSGGETQYF

clone size: .
D gene: .
J gene: TRBJ2-5
V gene: TRBV5-5
CDR3 DNA: TGTGCCAGCAGTCCAGGGGGGCCGAACCAAGAGACCCAGTACTTC
CDR3 protein: CASSPGGPNQETQYF

clone size: .
D gene: .
J gene: TRBJ2-5
V gene: TRBV20-1
CDR3 DNA: TGCAGTGCTGGAAGACAGGTTTCACAGGAGACCCAGTACTTC
CDR3 protein: CSAGRQVSQETQYF

clone size: many
D gene: TRBD2
J gene: TRBJ2-5
V gene: TRBV7-8
CDR3 DNA: TGTGCCAGCAGCCCCAAAGCGGGAGTATACGCGACCCAGTACTTC
CDR3 protein: CASSPKAGVYATQYF

clone size: few
D gene: .
J gene: TRBJ2-3
V gene: TRBV6-4
CDR3 DNA: TGTGCCAGCAGTGACCCTACTACCAGAAGGTCGGCAGATACGCAGTATTTT
CDR3 protein: CASSDPTTRRSADTQYF